This T cell receptor (beta chain) was captured in a study of T cell responses to AZD1222 COVID-19 vaccine. The CDR3 runs 14 residues. Germline loops: CDR1 SGHAT, CDR2 FQNNGV. The V end lost 5 bases, the J end lost 4 bases, and 14 bases lay between the germline ends. Assay: immunoSEQ multiplex PCR; the TCRdb copy retains only in-frame clones and omits some. The sample has around 140,000 clones, about 90% seen once. General observations from the study: Baseline serology detected seropositivity in only five to seven AZD1222 recipients. CD4 TCRs covered the whole spike, strongest at regions 160-218 and 743-854. The breadth and depth of Spike-specific TCRs increased once two AZD1222 doses had been given. Targeting of unmutated variant regions was reportedly seen in nearly half of spike-specific TCRs.

Worth noting for this clone: Its antigen is currently unknown.

This clonotype was sampled from an adult who received the AZD1222 COVID-19 vaccine. The sequenced sample was peripheral blood, obtained 28 days after the second AZD1222 dose. The chain uses TRBV11-2 and TRBJ1-1; D possibly corresponds to TRBD1 (5 bases). CDR3 coding DNA: TGTGCCAGCAGCGCCAGGGAAGGGGCCACTGAAGCTTTCTTT. Protein: CASSAREGATEAFF.